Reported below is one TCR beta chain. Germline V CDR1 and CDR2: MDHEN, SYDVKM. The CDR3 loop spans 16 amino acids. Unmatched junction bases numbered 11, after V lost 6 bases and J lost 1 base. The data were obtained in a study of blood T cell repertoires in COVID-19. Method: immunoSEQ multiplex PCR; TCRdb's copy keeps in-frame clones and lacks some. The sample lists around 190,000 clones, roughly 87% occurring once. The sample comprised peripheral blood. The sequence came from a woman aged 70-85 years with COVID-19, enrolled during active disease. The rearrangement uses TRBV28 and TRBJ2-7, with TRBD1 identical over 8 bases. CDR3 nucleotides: TGTGCCAGCAGATCCCCCGGACAGGGAGGATCCTACGAGCAGTACTTC. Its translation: CASRSPGQGGSYEQYF.